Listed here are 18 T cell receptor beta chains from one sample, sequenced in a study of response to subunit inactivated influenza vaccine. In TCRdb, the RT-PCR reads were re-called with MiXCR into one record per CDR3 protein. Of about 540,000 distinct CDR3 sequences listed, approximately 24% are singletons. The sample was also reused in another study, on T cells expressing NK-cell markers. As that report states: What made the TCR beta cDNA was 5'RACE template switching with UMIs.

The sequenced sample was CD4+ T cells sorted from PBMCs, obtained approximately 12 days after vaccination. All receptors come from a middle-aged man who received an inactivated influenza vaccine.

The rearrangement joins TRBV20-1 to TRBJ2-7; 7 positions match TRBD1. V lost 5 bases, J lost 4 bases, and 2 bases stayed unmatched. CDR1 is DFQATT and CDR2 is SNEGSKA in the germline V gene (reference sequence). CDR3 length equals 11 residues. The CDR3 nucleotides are TGCAGTGCTGAACAGGGGTACGAGCAGTACTTC. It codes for CSAEQGYEQYF.

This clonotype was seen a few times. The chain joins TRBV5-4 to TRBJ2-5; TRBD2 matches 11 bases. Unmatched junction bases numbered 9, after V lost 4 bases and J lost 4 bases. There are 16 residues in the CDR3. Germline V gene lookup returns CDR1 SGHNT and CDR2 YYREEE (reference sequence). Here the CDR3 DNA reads TGTGCCAGCAGCCCTACTAGCGGGAGTCCGATAGAGACCCAGTACTTC. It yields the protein CASSPTSGSPIETQYF.

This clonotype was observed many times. The CDR3 here is CASYSASANYGYTF. CDR3 DNA: TGTGCCTCGTATTCGGCATCAGCTAACTATGGCTACACCTTC. The chain recombines TRBV30 with TRBJ1-2; D is ambiguous. The V and J ends lost 7 bases and 0 bases respectively, with 15 bases between them. The CDR3 runs 14 residues. Germline values: CDR1 GTSNPN, CDR2 SVGIG (reference sequence). Combining the CDR3 with reference TRBV30 and TRBJ1-2 gives the whole variable domain SQTIHQWPATLVQPVGSPLSLECTVEGTSNPNLYWYRQAAGRGLQLLFYSVGIGQISSEVPQNLSASRPQDRQFILSSKKLLLSDSGFYLCASYSASANYGYTFGSGTRLTVV.

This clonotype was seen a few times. Written as DNA, the CDR3 is TGTGCCAGCAGTGGCCTCAGGGGTAGCACAGATACGCAGTATTTT. Protein: CASSGLRGSTDTQYF. The chain is built from TRBV2 and TRBJ2-3; possible D gene TRBD1, 6 bases. V was clipped by 4 bases and J by 0 bases, with 11 bases between them. Germline V lookup: CDR1 SNHLY, CDR2 FYNNEI. The CDR3 runs to 15 residues.

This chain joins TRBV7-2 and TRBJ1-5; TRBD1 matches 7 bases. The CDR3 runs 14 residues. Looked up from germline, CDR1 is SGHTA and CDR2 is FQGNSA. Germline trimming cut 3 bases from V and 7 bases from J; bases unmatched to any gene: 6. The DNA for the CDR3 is TGTGCCAGCAGCTTCGACAGGGTCAGCCAGCCCCAGCATTTT. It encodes CASSFDRVSQPQHF.

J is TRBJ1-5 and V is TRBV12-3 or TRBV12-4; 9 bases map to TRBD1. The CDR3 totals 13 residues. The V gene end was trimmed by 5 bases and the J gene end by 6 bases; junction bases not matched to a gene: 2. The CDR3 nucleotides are TGTGCCAGCAGTCGGACAGGGGTTCAGCCCCAGCATTTT. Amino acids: CASSRTGVQPQHF.

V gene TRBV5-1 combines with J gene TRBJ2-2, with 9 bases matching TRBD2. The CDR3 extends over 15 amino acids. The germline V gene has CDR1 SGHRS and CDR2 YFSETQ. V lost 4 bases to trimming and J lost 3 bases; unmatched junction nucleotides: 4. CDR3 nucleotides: TGCGCCAGCAGCGGCGGGAGGGCGGACACCGGGGAGCTGTTTTTT. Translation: CASSGGRADTGELFF.

CDR3: CASSQGLQANTEAFF. CDR3 DNA: TGCGCCAGCAGCCAAGGATTACAGGCGAACACTGAAGCTTTCTTT. V and J are TRBV4-3 and TRBJ1-1, with D tentatively TRBD1 (5 bases). With 1 base removed from V and 1 base from J, the gap between germline ends came to 10 bases. In germline, CDR1 is LGHNA, CDR2 YSLEER. The CDR3 runs 15 residues.

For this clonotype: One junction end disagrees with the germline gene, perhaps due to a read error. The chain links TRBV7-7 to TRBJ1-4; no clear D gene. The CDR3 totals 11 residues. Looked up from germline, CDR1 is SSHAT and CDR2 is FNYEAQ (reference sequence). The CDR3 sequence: CASSPYEKLFF. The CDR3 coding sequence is TGTGCTAGCAGCCCTTATGAAAAACTGTTTTTT.

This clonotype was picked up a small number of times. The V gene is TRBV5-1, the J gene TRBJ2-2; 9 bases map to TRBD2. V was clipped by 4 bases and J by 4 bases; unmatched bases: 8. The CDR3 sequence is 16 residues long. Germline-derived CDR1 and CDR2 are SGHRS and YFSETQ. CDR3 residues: CASSPLAGEITGELFF. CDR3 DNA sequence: TGCGCCAGCAGCCCATTAGCGGGAGAAATCACCGGGGAGCTGTTTTTT.

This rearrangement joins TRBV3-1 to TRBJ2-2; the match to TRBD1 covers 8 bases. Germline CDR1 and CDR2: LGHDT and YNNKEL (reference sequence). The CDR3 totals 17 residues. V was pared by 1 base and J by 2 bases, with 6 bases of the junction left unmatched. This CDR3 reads CASSQGGQARNTGELFF. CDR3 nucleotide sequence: TGTGCCAGCAGCCAAGGGGGACAGGCCCGAAACACCGGGGAGCTGTTTTTT. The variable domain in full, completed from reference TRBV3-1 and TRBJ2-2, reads DTAVSQTPKYLVTQMGNDKSIKCEQNLGHDTMYWYKQDSKKFLKIMFSYNNKELIINETVPNRFSPKSPDKAHLNLHINSLELGDSAVYFCASSQGGQARNTGELFFGEGSRLTVL.

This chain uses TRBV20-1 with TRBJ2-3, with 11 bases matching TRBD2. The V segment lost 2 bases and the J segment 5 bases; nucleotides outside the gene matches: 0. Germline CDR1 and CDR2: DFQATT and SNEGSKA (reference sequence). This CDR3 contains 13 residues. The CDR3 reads CSARTSGGDTQYF. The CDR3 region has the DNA TGCAGTGCTAGAACTAGCGGGGGAGATACGCAGTATTTT.

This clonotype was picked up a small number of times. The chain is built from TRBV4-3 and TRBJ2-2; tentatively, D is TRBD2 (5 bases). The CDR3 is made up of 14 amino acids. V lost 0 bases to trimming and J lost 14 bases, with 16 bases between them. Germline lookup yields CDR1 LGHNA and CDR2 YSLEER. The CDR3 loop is CASSQDQGGPFLFF. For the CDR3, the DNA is TGCGCCAGCAGCCAAGATCAAGGAGGCCCGTTCCTGTTTTTT.

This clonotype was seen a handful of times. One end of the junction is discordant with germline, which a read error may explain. The CDR3 DNA sequence: TGTGCCAGCAGTTTAGAGGGTTACCAAGAGACCCAGTACTTC. Translating it yields CASSLEGYQETQYF. The rearrangement uses TRBV5-1 and TRBJ2-5, with D tentatively TRBD2 (5 bases). Germline lookup yields CDR1 SGHRS and CDR2 YFSETQ. The CDR3 length is 14 residues.

Here the CDR3 reads CASSQAPGQGIGEAFF. Written as DNA, the CDR3 is TGCGCCAGCAGCCAAGCCCCGGGACAGGGGATAGGTGAAGCTTTCTTT. This chain uses TRBV4-1 with TRBJ1-1; 10 bases are a match to TRBD1. The germline V gene has CDR1 MGHRA and CDR2 YSYEKL. There are 16 residues in the CDR3. The J segment lost 7 bases and the V segment lost 1 base, leaving 9 bases of the junction unmatched.

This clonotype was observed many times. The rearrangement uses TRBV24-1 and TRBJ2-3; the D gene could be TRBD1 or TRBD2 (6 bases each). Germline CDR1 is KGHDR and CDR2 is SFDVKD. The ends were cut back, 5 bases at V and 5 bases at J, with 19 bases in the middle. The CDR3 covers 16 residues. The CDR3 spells CATSGTLGGTLDTQYF. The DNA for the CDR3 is TGTGCCACCAGTGGGACCCTAGGGGGGACCCTAGATACGCAGTATTTT.

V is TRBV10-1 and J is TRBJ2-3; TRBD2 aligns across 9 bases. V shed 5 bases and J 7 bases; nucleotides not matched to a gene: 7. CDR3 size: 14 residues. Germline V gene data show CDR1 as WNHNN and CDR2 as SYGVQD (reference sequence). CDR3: CASSLERGAYTQYF. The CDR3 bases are TGCGCCAGCAGTTTGGAGCGGGGGGCCTATACGCAGTATTTT.

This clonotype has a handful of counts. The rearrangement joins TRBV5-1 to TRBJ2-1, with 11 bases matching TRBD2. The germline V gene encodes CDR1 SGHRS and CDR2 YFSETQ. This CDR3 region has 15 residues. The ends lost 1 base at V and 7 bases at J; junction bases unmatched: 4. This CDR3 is CASSLMVAGGNEQFF. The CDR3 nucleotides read TGCGCCAGCAGCTTGATGGTAGCGGGAGGGAATGAGCAGTTCTTC. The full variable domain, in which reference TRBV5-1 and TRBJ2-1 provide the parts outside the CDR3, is KAGVTQTPRYLIKTRGQQVTLSCSPISGHRSVSWYQQTPGQGLQFLFEYFSETQRNKGNFPGRFSGRQFSNSRSEMNVSTLELGDSALYLCASSLMVAGGNEQFFGPGTRLTVL.